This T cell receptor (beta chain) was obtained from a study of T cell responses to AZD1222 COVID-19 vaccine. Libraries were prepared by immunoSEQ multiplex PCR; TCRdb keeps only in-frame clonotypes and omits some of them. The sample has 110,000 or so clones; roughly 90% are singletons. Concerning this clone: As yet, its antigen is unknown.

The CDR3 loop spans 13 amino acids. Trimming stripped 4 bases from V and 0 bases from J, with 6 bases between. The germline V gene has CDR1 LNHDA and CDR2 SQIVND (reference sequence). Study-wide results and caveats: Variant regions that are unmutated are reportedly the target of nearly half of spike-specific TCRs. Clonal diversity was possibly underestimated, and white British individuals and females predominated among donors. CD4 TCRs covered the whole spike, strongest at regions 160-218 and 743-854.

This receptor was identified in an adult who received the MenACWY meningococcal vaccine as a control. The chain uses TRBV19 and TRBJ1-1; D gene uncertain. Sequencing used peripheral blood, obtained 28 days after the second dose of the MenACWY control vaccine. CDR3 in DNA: TGTGCCAGTAGTACCGGATTGAACACTGAAGCTTTCTTT. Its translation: CASSTGLNTEAFF.